This TCR beta chain was sequenced in a study of blood T cell repertoires in COVID-19. At the level of the study: Acute-phase and convalescent COVID-19 samples originated in the United States, Italy and Spain. Sources were T cells, B-cell-depleted T cells, or PBMCs; the material itself was cDNA or gDNA.

The germline gives CDR1 LNHDA, CDR2 SQIVND (reference sequence). V shed 0 bases and J shed 11 bases, with 26 bases lying between them. The CDR3 has 18 amino acids. This clone was counted only a few times. Per the study methods: It was from reference gene primer amplification that nucleated cell counts were estimated. Clones were read by immunoSEQ multiplex PCR, and TCRdb kept only the in-frame ones, dropping some. The V and J calls and the clone size are those of that table, but D and trimming were determined from the DNA. The sample holds 80,000 to 85,000 clones, around nine tenths seen once. Sequenced input: peripheral blood. The receptor was isolated from a woman of 80 years or more with acute or convalescent COVID-19. The chain uses TRBV19 and TRBJ1-5; possible D gene TRBD1, 5 bases. As DNA, the CDR3 is TGTGCCAGTAGTATAGATCTTGGGAGAGGCCGGGGGGATTGGGCCCAGCATTTT. It codes for CASSIDLGRGRGDWAQHF.